The text below deals with one T cell receptor beta chain. The germline V gene encodes CDR1 MGHRA and CDR2 YSYEKL. The CDR3 has 14 residues. Trimming cost V 5 bases and J 5 bases; bases outside gene matches: 6. The data stem from a study of blood T cell repertoires in COVID-19. Sequenced by immunoSEQ multiplex PCR; TCRdb stores in-frame clones only, minus some. Found here are around 370,000 clones, around 87% of them singletons; the top ten hold about 6%. The source material was peripheral blood. The V gene is TRBV4-1, the J gene TRBJ2-7; 10 bases are shared with TRBD1. The sequence was obtained from a woman aged 45-60 years with COVID-19, enrolled during active disease. CDR3: CASSGTGDSNEQYF. The DNA of the CDR3 is TGCGCCAGCAGCGGGACAGGGGATTCCAACGAGCAGTACTTC.